These T cell receptor beta chains were read from a single sample in a study of blood T cell repertoires in COVID-19. Assay used: immunoSEQ multiplex PCR; TCRdb lists only in-frame clones, some missing. The sample has 100,000 to 150,000 clones, around 80% seen once. The material sequenced was peripheral blood. These receptors all stem from a man older than 75 with active or convalescent COVID-19. The CDR3 runs from the conserved cysteine through the conserved F or W. Each record gives: clone size, D gene, J gene, CDR3 length, V gene, CDR3 DNA, CDR3 protein. A D gene is named only where the DNA matches it firmly. Clone size, where shown, is once, few, many, or a class for clones that have expanded.

clone_size: -
d_call: -
j_call: TRBJ1-3
cdr3_length: 14
v_call: TRBV6-1
cdr3_nt: TGTGCCAGCAGTGAAAAACAGATTGGAAACACCATATATTTT
cdr3_aa: CASSEKQIGNTIYF

clone_size: -
d_call: -
j_call: TRBJ2-1
cdr3_length: 16
v_call: TRBV5-1
cdr3_nt: TGCGCCAGCAGCTTGCTCTCTGCTAGCTCCTACAATGAGCAGTTCTTC
cdr3_aa: CASSLLSASSYNEQFF

clone_size: -
d_call: -
j_call: TRBJ1-2
cdr3_length: 14
v_call: TRBV2
cdr3_nt: TGTGCCAGCAGTGAAGCGGTAGCGAACTATGGCTACACCTTC
cdr3_aa: CASSEAVANYGYTF

clone_size: -
d_call: TRBD1
j_call: TRBJ2-4
cdr3_length: 15
v_call: TRBV5-6
cdr3_nt: TGTGCCAGCAGCCTGACAGGGTTGGGTGAAAACATTCAGTACTTC
cdr3_aa: CASSLTGLGENIQYF

clone_size: -
d_call: TRBD1
j_call: TRBJ2-2
cdr3_length: 15
v_call: TRBV7-2
cdr3_nt: TGTGCCAGCAGCACTACAGGGGGGTACACCGGGGAGCTGTTTTTT
cdr3_aa: CASSTTGGYTGELFF

clone_size: -
d_call: TRBD1
j_call: TRBJ1-1
cdr3_length: 16
v_call: TRBV5-1
cdr3_nt: TGCGCCAGCAGCCAAGGATTTGACAGGGATGGCACTGAAGCTTTCTTT
cdr3_aa: CASSQGFDRDGTEAFF

clone_size: -
d_call: -
j_call: TRBJ2-7
cdr3_length: 13
v_call: TRBV5-4
cdr3_nt: TGTGCCAGCAGCTTCGGCGCGGGGTACGAGCAGTACTTC
cdr3_aa: CASSFGAGYEQYF

clone_size: -
d_call: TRBD1
j_call: TRBJ1-1
cdr3_length: 15
v_call: TRBV5-4
cdr3_nt: TGTGCCAGCAGCTTAAGCTTAACAGGGGGCACTGAAGCTTTCTTT
cdr3_aa: CASSLSLTGGTEAFF

clone_size: -
d_call: TRBD1
j_call: TRBJ1-2
cdr3_length: 13
v_call: TRBV7-2
cdr3_nt: TGTGCCAGCAGCGAGGACAGGGGAGAGGGCTACACCTTC
cdr3_aa: CASSEDRGEGYTF

clone_size: -
d_call: -
j_call: TRBJ1-1
cdr3_length: 16
v_call: TRBV5-1
cdr3_nt: TGCGCCAGCAGCTTGCAAACGGGGGGCGTAGGGACTGAAGCTTTCTTT
cdr3_aa: CASSLQTGGVGTEAFF

clone_size: -
d_call: -
j_call: TRBJ1-3
cdr3_length: 16
v_call: TRBV7-8
cdr3_nt: TGTGCCAGCAGCTTAGCGACAACGCTCTCTGGAAACACCATATATTTT
cdr3_aa: CASSLATTLSGNTIYF

clone_size: -
d_call: -
j_call: TRBJ2-3
cdr3_length: 13
v_call: TRBV7-2
cdr3_nt: TGTGCCAGCAGCTTATCATTAGAAGATACGCAGTATTTT
cdr3_aa: CASSLSLEDTQYF

clone_size: -
d_call: -
j_call: TRBJ1-2
cdr3_length: 13
v_call: TRBV12-3/TRBV12-4
cdr3_nt: TGTGCCAGCAGTATACCGGGACTTTATGGCTACACCTTC
cdr3_aa: CASSIPGLYGYTF

clone_size: -
d_call: TRBD1
j_call: TRBJ1-1
cdr3_length: 15
v_call: TRBV4-1
cdr3_nt: TGCGCCAGCAGCCAAGTCGACAGGGACTACACTGAAGCTTTCTTT
cdr3_aa: CASSQVDRDYTEAFF

clone_size: -
d_call: -
j_call: TRBJ2-7
cdr3_length: 14
v_call: TRBV3-1/TRBV3-2
cdr3_nt: TGTGCCAGCAGCCAACGGCAGGGAACCTACGAGCAGTACTTC
cdr3_aa: CASSQRQGTYEQYF

clone_size: -
d_call: -
j_call: TRBJ1-6
cdr3_length: 17
v_call: TRBV19
cdr3_nt: TGTGCCAGTAGTGTCGGGAAGCCTTTAAACTATAATTCACCCCTCCACTTT
cdr3_aa: CASSVGKPLNYNSPLHF

clone_size: -
d_call: -
j_call: TRBJ1-3
cdr3_length: 13
v_call: TRBV5-8
cdr3_nt: TGTGCCAGCAGCTTGGAAACATGGAACACCATATATTTT
cdr3_aa: CASSLETWNTIYF

clone_size: few
d_call: -
j_call: TRBJ1-6
cdr3_length: 15
v_call: TRBV20-1
cdr3_nt: TGCAGTGCTAGTGGGCAGGGCGCCTATAATTCACCCCTCCACTTT
cdr3_aa: CSASGQGAYNSPLHF

clone_size: -
d_call: TRBD1
j_call: TRBJ1-2
cdr3_length: 14
v_call: TRBV4-3
cdr3_nt: TGCGCCAGCAGCCATATAACAGGGGTCGGTGGCTACACCTTC
cdr3_aa: CASSHITGVGGYTF

clone_size: -
d_call: TRBD1
j_call: TRBJ1-2
cdr3_length: 13
v_call: TRBV18
cdr3_nt: TGTGCCAGTTCGGGACAGGGGGCCTATGGCTACACCTTC
cdr3_aa: CASSGQGAYGYTF

clone_size: -
d_call: TRBD1
j_call: TRBJ1-2
cdr3_length: 18
v_call: TRBV5-1
cdr3_nt: TGCGCCAGCAGCTTCTCCACCCCCTCGGGACAGACCTTCTATGGCTACACCTTC
cdr3_aa: CASSFSTPSGQTFYGYTF

clone_size: -
d_call: -
j_call: TRBJ2-7
cdr3_length: 16
v_call: TRBV4-2
cdr3_nt: TGTGCCAGCAGCCAAGAGTCAGGCCCGGGGTTCGACGAGCAGTACTTC
cdr3_aa: CASSQESGPGFDEQYF

clone_size: once
d_call: TRBD2
j_call: TRBJ2-3
cdr3_length: 14
v_call: TRBV10-1
cdr3_nt: TGCGCCAGCCTAGCGGGGGCCCGCACAGATACGCAGTATTTT
cdr3_aa: CASLAGARTDTQYF

clone_size: -
d_call: TRBD1
j_call: TRBJ2-7
cdr3_length: 16
v_call: TRBV7-2
cdr3_nt: TGTGCCAGCAGCCCCAGCGTAGGGACAGGGACATACGAGCAGTACTTC
cdr3_aa: CASSPSVGTGTYEQYF

clone_size: -
d_call: TRBD1
j_call: TRBJ1-2
cdr3_length: 20
v_call: TRBV6-6
cdr3_nt: TGTGCCAGCAGCTATACACTTTCCCGGGACAGGGGTGCCACCAACTATGGCTACACCTTC
cdr3_aa: CASSYTLSRDRGATNYGYTF

clone_size: -
d_call: -
j_call: TRBJ1-2
cdr3_length: 12
v_call: TRBV12-3/TRBV12-4
cdr3_nt: TGTGCCAGCAGTTTGGGAGGCTTTGGCTACACCTTC
cdr3_aa: CASSLGGFGYTF

clone_size: few
d_call: TRBD1
j_call: TRBJ1-5
cdr3_length: 15
v_call: TRBV28
cdr3_nt: TGTGCCAGCAGGACAGGGGGTGAGAACAATCAGCCCCAGCATTTT
cdr3_aa: CASRTGGENNQPQHF

clone_size: -
d_call: -
j_call: TRBJ1-1
cdr3_length: 15
v_call: TRBV6-1
cdr3_nt: TGTGCCAGCAGTGAAGCCAGCGGCTGGAACACTGAAGCTTTCTTT
cdr3_aa: CASSEASGWNTEAFF

clone_size: -
d_call: -
j_call: TRBJ1-5
cdr3_length: 15
v_call: TRBV19
cdr3_nt: TGTGCCAGTAGTATGCAGGGGATAGGCAATCAGCCCCAGCATTTT
cdr3_aa: CASSMQGIGNQPQHF

clone_size: -
d_call: -
j_call: TRBJ1-5
cdr3_length: 20
v_call: TRBV21-1
cdr3_nt: TGTGCCAGCAGCAAAGTAGGGGTGAGGGGGAAGGGTATCAGCTCGATGGCCCAGCATTTT
cdr3_aa: CASSKVGVRGKGISSMAQHF

clone_size: -
d_call: -
j_call: TRBJ2-7
cdr3_length: 17
v_call: TRBV6-6
cdr3_nt: TGTGCCAGCAGTAGATCCCTGGGCGGGGCCTACTCCTACGAGCAGTACTTC
cdr3_aa: CASSRSLGGAYSYEQYF

clone_size: -
d_call: TRBD1
j_call: TRBJ1-3
cdr3_length: 15
v_call: TRBV30
cdr3_nt: TGTGCCTGGAGCCTAGGACAGGGGGATAGAAACACCATATATTTT
cdr3_aa: CAWSLGQGDRNTIYF

clone_size: -
d_call: TRBD1
j_call: TRBJ1-2
cdr3_length: 15
v_call: TRBV5-1
cdr3_nt: TGCGCCAGCAGCCAGCTTATTGGACAGGGACATGGCTACACCTTC
cdr3_aa: CASSQLIGQGHGYTF

clone_size: -
d_call: -
j_call: TRBJ2-1
cdr3_length: 13
v_call: TRBV6-6
cdr3_nt: TGTGCCAGCAGCGAACGCTTCGGTAATGAGCAGTTCTTC
cdr3_aa: CASSERFGNEQFF

clone_size: few
d_call: -
j_call: TRBJ1-3
cdr3_length: 15
v_call: TRBV19
cdr3_nt: TGTGCCGTTAGCGCCAGTAGTATAGGGTCTAACACCATATATTTT
cdr3_aa: CAVSASSIGSNTIYF

clone_size: -
d_call: -
j_call: TRBJ1-2
cdr3_length: 13
v_call: TRBV6-5
cdr3_nt: TGTGCCACTGGGGGGCAGGGCGGGAGTGGCTACACCTTC
cdr3_aa: CATGGQGGSGYTF

clone_size: -
d_call: TRBD1
j_call: TRBJ1-2
cdr3_length: 15
v_call: TRBV2
cdr3_nt: TGTGCCAGCAGGGCCGGGACAGCTTCTAACTATGGCTACACCTTC
cdr3_aa: CASRAGTASNYGYTF

clone_size: -
d_call: TRBD1
j_call: TRBJ2-1
cdr3_length: 16
v_call: TRBV18
cdr3_nt: TGTGCCAGCTCACCACTGACAGGGGGTTCCTACAATGAGCAGTTCTTC
cdr3_aa: CASSPLTGGSYNEQFF

clone_size: -
d_call: -
j_call: TRBJ1-1
cdr3_length: 14
v_call: TRBV2
cdr3_nt: TGTGCCAGCAGCCCGGGGCAGGGGCGGTTAGAAGCTTTCTTT
cdr3_aa: CASSPGQGRLEAFF

clone_size: -
d_call: -
j_call: TRBJ2-1
cdr3_length: 14
v_call: TRBV7-9
cdr3_nt: TGTGCCAGCAGCTTTGTGGGAGGGGGCAATGAGCAGTTCTTC
cdr3_aa: CASSFVGGGNEQFF

clone_size: -
d_call: TRBD1
j_call: TRBJ1-5
cdr3_length: 16
v_call: TRBV3-1/TRBV3-2
cdr3_nt: TGTGCCAGCAGCCAAGGGAGGGGACAGGGCAATCAGCCCCAGCATTTT
cdr3_aa: CASSQGRGQGNQPQHF

clone_size: -
d_call: -
j_call: TRBJ1-2
cdr3_length: 12
v_call: TRBV27
cdr3_nt: TGTGCCAGCAGACAGGGCGACTATGGCTACACCTTC
cdr3_aa: CASRQGDYGYTF

clone_size: once
d_call: -
j_call: TRBJ1-5
cdr3_length: 13
v_call: TRBV27
cdr3_nt: TGTGCCAGCAGTTTAAGGGGTGGTCAGCCCCAGCATTTT
cdr3_aa: CASSLRGGQPQHF

clone_size: -
d_call: -
j_call: TRBJ1-3
cdr3_length: 14
v_call: TRBV19
cdr3_nt: TGTGCCAGTAGACAGGCCTCTACTGGAAACACCATATATTTT
cdr3_aa: CASRQASTGNTIYF

clone_size: -
d_call: TRBD1
j_call: TRBJ2-3
cdr3_length: 16
v_call: TRBV7-9
cdr3_nt: TGTGCCAGCAGCTTTTCGACAGGGGGGCTCCCTAGCCCGCAGTATTTT
cdr3_aa: CASSFSTGGLPSPQYF

clone_size: -
d_call: TRBD1
j_call: TRBJ2-3
cdr3_length: 18
v_call: TRBV5-1
cdr3_nt: TGCGCCAGCAGCTTGGAGGGTGGGACAGGCAGTTTCCCGGATACGCAGTATTTT
cdr3_aa: CASSLEGGTGSFPDTQYF

clone_size: -
d_call: TRBD2
j_call: TRBJ2-1
cdr3_length: 18
v_call: TRBV7-9
cdr3_nt: TGTGCCAGCCTTTGGACAGAATTAGCGGGGGAATCCTACAATGAGCAGTTCTTC
cdr3_aa: CASLWTELAGESYNEQFF

clone_size: -
d_call: TRBD2
j_call: TRBJ2-7
cdr3_length: 12
v_call: TRBV10-3
cdr3_nt: TGTGCCATCTCCCTGAGGGAGGGAGAGCAGTACTTC
cdr3_aa: CAISLREGEQYF

clone_size: -
d_call: -
j_call: TRBJ1-5
cdr3_length: 16
v_call: TRBV7-2
cdr3_nt: TGTGCCAGCAGCTTCTACGGGTGGGAGAGCAATCAGCCCCAGCATTTT
cdr3_aa: CASSFYGWESNQPQHF

clone_size: -
d_call: -
j_call: TRBJ2-1
cdr3_length: 12
v_call: TRBV12-3/TRBV12-4
cdr3_nt: TGTGCCAGCAGTTTGAGGGACAATGAGCAGTTCTTC
cdr3_aa: CASSLRDNEQFF

clone_size: -
d_call: TRBD1
j_call: TRBJ1-1
cdr3_length: 13
v_call: TRBV4-3
cdr3_nt: TGCGCCAGCAGCCGGGACAGGAACACTGAAGCTTTCTTT
cdr3_aa: CASSRDRNTEAFF

clone_size: -
d_call: -
j_call: TRBJ1-1
cdr3_length: 14
v_call: TRBV6-5
cdr3_nt: TGTGCCAGCAGAACCCCGCGGGGGAACACTGAAGCTTTCTTT
cdr3_aa: CASRTPRGNTEAFF

clone_size: -
d_call: TRBD1
j_call: TRBJ2-1
cdr3_length: 14
v_call: TRBV6-2/TRBV6-3
cdr3_nt: TGTGCCAGCAGTCTAGGACAGGTCCGGGCTGAGCAGTTCTTC
cdr3_aa: CASSLGQVRAEQFF

clone_size: few
d_call: TRBD2
j_call: TRBJ2-3
cdr3_length: 14
v_call: TRBV5-1
cdr3_nt: TGCGCCAGCCGACGGGGGGACTACACAGATACGCAGTATTTT
cdr3_aa: CASRRGDYTDTQYF